Presented here are 14 T cell receptor beta chains from one specimen sequenced in a study of shared clonotypes between healthy human individuals. Produced via immunoSEQ multiplex PCR; TCRdb's table is partial and in-frame only. The sample lists over a million clones; approximately 98.5% were seen once. Material for sequencing was naive CD4+ T cells sorted from blood. Subset denoted: CD45RA+ positively selected. The receptor set was obtained from a man between 25 and 39 years old in good health.

The gene calls are TRBV7-6 and TRBJ2-7; D gene ambiguous. CDR1 is SGHVS and CDR2 is FNYEAQ in the germline V gene. CDR3 length: 13 residues. V was shortened by 5 bases and J by 3 bases, with 11 bases between the two germline ends. CDR3 region: CASSRTQGYEQYF. CDR3 nucleotide sequence: TGTGCCAGCAGCCGCACCCAAGGCTACGAGCAGTACTTC. The variable domain in full, with the rest retrieved from reference TRBV7-6 and TRBJ2-7, is GAGVSQSPRYKVTKRGQDVALRCDPISGHVSLYWYRQALGQGPEFLTYFNYEAQQDKSGLPNDRFSAERPEGSISTLTIQRTEQRDSAMYRCASSRTQGYEQYFGPGTRLTVT.

This chain joins TRBV27 and TRBJ2-7; TRBD2 matches at 10 bases. The junction had 2 bases not matched to a gene; V was cut back by 2 bases and J by 1 base. CDR1 is MNHEY, CDR2 SMNVEV, per germline (reference sequence). The CDR3 extends over 15 amino acids. The CDR3 DNA sequence: TGTGCCAGCAGTTTACTAGCGGGAGTTTCCTACGAGCAGTACTTC. This sequence encodes CASSLLAGVSYEQYF.

The chain recombines TRBV18 with TRBJ2-3; D is unclear. Germline V gene data show CDR1 as KGHSH and CDR2 as LQKENI. V was trimmed by 3 bases and J by 8 bases, leaving 12 bases between them. CDR3 size: 13 residues. CDR3 bases: TGTGCCAGCTCACCTCCGGATGAAGGTACGCAGTATTTT. Amino acids: CASSPPDEGTQYF.

The V call is TRBV28, the J call TRBJ2-7, with 9 bases fitting TRBD2. J gave up 0 bases and V 3 bases, and 6 bases lay outside the gene matches. The CDR3 is made up of 16 amino acids. CDR1 is MDHEN, CDR2 SYDVKM, per germline. In DNA form, the CDR3 reads TGTGCCAGCAGTTTCCCCCTAGCGGGGATCTCCTACGAGCAGTACTTC. This sequence encodes CASSFPLAGISYEQYF.

This clone showed up just once. One junction end disagrees with the germline gene, perhaps due to a read error. The V and J genes are TRBV6-1 and TRBJ2-7; 9 nucleotides align to TRBD1. Per germline, CDR1 MNHNS and CDR2 SASEGT. The CDR3 extends over 15 amino acids. CDR3 coding DNA: TGTGCAAGCAGCGATACCGGGACAGGGACCCACGAGCAGTACTTC. Translating it yields CASSDTGTGTHEQYF.

As to this clone: Other DNA sequences within the sample encode an identical CDR3. As DNA, the CDR3 is TGCGCCAGCAGCTTGAGTCCATACACAGATACGCAGTATTTT. Protein: CASSLSPYTDTQYF. The rearrangement links TRBV5-1 to TRBJ2-3; D gene unclear. V lost 1 base, J lost 2 bases, and 8 bases lay in between. Germline values: CDR1 SGHRS, CDR2 YFSETQ. This CDR3 region has 14 residues.

The V and J genes are TRBV7-8 and TRBJ1-4, with D tentatively TRBD1 (6 bases). CDR3 length equals 13 residues. V was trimmed by 2 bases and J by 10 bases, leaving 11 bases between them. The germline V gene encodes CDR1 SGHVS and CDR2 FQNEAQ. The CDR3, as DNA: TGTGCCAGCAGCTTAAGGGAGGGGGGAAAACTGTTTTTT. Translated: CASSLREGGKLFF.

V usage is TRBV2 and J usage is TRBJ2-3; 11 bases agree with TRBD2. CDR3 length: 17 residues. Trimming took 1 base from V and 5 from J; bases not matched to a gene: 8. Germline assignment: CDR1 SNHLY and CDR2 FYNNEI. Here the CDR3 DNA reads TGTGCCAGCAGTGAAGATCCACTAGCGGGAGTTAAAGATACGCAGTATTTT. This translates into CASSEDPLAGVKDTQYF.

J is TRBJ1-2 and V is TRBV7-2; D might be TRBD1 (6 bases). V was pared by 1 base and J by 3 bases, with 12 bases between. CDR1 and CDR2 (germline): SGHTA, FQGNSA. The CDR3 totals 15 residues. The CDR3: CASSLVPGEDYGYTF. In nucleotides, the CDR3 is TGTGCCAGCAGCTTAGTCCCAGGGGAGGACTATGGCTACACCTTC.

This chain connects TRBV28 to TRBJ2-1; the D gene could be TRBD1 or TRBD2 (6 bases each). The germline gives CDR1 MDHEN, CDR2 SYDVKM. The CDR3 length is 12 residues. The V end lost 1 base, the J end lost 14 bases, and 12 bases lay between the germline ends. In DNA form, the CDR3 reads TGTGCCAGCAGTTTATTGTCCGGGGGCGAGTTCTTC. Translated: CASSLLSGGEFF.

The chain is built from TRBV29-1 and TRBJ2-1; 10 positions agree with TRBD1. Trimming took 6 bases from V and 15 from J; bases not matched to a gene: 11. Germline CDR1 reads SQVTM; CDR2 reads ANQGSEA. The CDR3 runs 12 residues. CDR3 residues: CSVHSGQGIGFF. Here the CDR3 DNA reads TGCAGCGTACACTCGGGACAGGGGATCGGGTTCTTC.

The V and J genes are TRBV18 and TRBJ1-4; TRBD1 matches 7 bases. J was trimmed by 3 bases and V by 3 bases; bases with no gene match: 10. Germline loops: CDR1 KGHSH, CDR2 LQKENI. The length of the CDR3 is 17 residues. CDR3 coding DNA: TGTGCCAGCTCACCCGGACAGGCCTTTCGGGCTAATGAAAAACTGTTTTTT. Translating it yields CASSPGQAFRANEKLFF.

As DNA, the CDR3 is TGTGCCAGCAGTTACGGAGGGGGTGGAAACACCATATATTTT. Translating gives CASSYGGGGNTIYF. The chain uses TRBV6-5 and TRBJ1-3; D is possibly TRBD1 (6 bases). The V gene lost 2 bases and the J gene lost 3 bases, with 8 bases spanning the gap. This CDR3 contains 14 residues. Germline CDR1 reads MNHEY; CDR2 reads SVGAGI.

CDR3 in DNA: TGTGCCAGCAGTTCCCGGGTAGCGGGAGCCTCAGATACGCAGTATTTT. It is translated as CASSSRVAGASDTQYF. The V and J genes are TRBV28 and TRBJ2-3; TRBD2 matches at 9 bases. The CDR3 spans 16 residues. The junction had 9 bases not matched to a gene; V was cut back by 4 bases and J by 4 bases. The V gene's germline CDR1 is MDHEN and CDR2 SYDVKM.